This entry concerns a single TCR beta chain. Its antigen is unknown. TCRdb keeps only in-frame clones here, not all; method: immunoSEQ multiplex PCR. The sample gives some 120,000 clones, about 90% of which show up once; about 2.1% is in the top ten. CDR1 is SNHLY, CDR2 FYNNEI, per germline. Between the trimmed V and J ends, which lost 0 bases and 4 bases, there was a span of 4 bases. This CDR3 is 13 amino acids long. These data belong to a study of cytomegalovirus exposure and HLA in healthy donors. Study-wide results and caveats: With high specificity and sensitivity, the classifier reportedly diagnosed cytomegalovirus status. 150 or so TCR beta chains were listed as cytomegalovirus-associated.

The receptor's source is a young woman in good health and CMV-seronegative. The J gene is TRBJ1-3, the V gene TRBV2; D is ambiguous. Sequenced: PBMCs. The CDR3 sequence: CASSEAEGNTIYF. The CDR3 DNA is TGTGCCAGCAGTGAAGCTGAGGGAAACACCATATATTTT.